The clone carrying this TCR beta chain is a singleton in its sample. Its specificity is unknown. The entry originates in a study of OX40 agonist ivuxolimab in advanced cancers. Study summary: Averaging roughly 60 years in age, with a range of about 20 to 90, the cohort was 82.7% male. Regarding the study as a whole: Averaging showed that CD8+ T cells had more expanded clones than CD4+ did. Partial responders at 0.1-3.0 mg/kg had among the lowest clonal expansion.

TCRdb's table, derived via immunoSEQ multiplex PCR, lists solely in-frame clones and lacks some. The sample includes more than 65,000 clones, just under 85% of them seen just once. The germline V gene encodes CDR1 MNHEY and CDR2 SMNVEV (reference sequence). V was clipped by 3 bases and J by 0 bases; unmatched bases: 5. This CDR3 spans 16 amino acids. The V call is TRBV27, the J call TRBJ2-3; 8 bases line up with TRBD2. The clonotype was recovered from an adult with an advanced solid tumor such as melanoma, head and neck, liver or kidney cancer. The sample was CD4+ or CD8+ T cells sorted from blood, taken in a trial of the OX40 agonist ivuxolimab. CDR3 region: CASSFSTSGSTDTQYF. The CDR3 DNA sequence: TGTGCCAGCAGTTTCTCTACTAGCGGTAGCACAGATACGCAGTATTTT.